This T cell receptor beta chain was captured in a study of OX40 agonist ivuxolimab in advanced cancers. Whole-study results and caveats: The mean number of expanded clones was higher in CD8+ T cells than in CD4+. Low clonal expansion, among the lowest seen, marked partial responders at 0.1-3.0 mg/kg.

About this clone itself: The target antigen is unknown.

The table came from immunoSEQ multiplex PCR; TCRdb's copy has only in-frame clones and leaves some out. In the table there are 60,000 to 85,000 clones, 90% of which are singletons. The germline gives CDR1 GTSNPN, CDR2 SVGIG (reference sequence). V lost 0 bases, J lost 5 bases, and 10 bases lay in between. The CDR3 runs 13 residues. V gene TRBV30 combines with J gene TRBJ2-5; maybe TRBD2 (5 bases). Sample: CD4+ or CD8+ T cells sorted from blood, taken in a trial of the OX40 agonist ivuxolimab. The receptor was derived from an adult with an advanced solid tumor such as melanoma, head and neck, liver or kidney cancer. CDR3 DNA sequence: TGTGCCTGGAGTGTACTAGGCCTGGAGACCCAGTACTTC. This encodes CAWSVLGLETQYF.